Below, 16 T cell receptor beta chains from the same sample are listed, as sequenced in a study of T cell responses to AZD1222 COVID-19 vaccine. The method was immunoSEQ multiplex PCR; TCRdb's version includes in-frame clones alone and lacks a portion of them. Seen here are 80,000 to 100,000 clones, around 89% observed once, and the top ten hold about 2.7%. Sequencing was performed on peripheral blood, taken 28 days after the second AZD1222 dose. The receptor source for this set is an adult who received the AZD1222 COVID-19 vaccine.

The CDR3: CASRQRRPFGLAGTQETQYF. DNA of the CDR3: TGTGCCAGCAGACAACGACGACCATTCGGACTAGCGGGAACCCAAGAGACCCAGTACTTC. The J gene is TRBJ2-5, the V gene TRBV27; 12 nucleotides line up with TRBD2. Germline loops: CDR1 MNHEY, CDR2 SMNVEV (reference sequence). This CDR3 has 20 amino acids. The V segment lost 6 bases and the J segment 1 base; nucleotides outside the gene matches: 18.

This chain links TRBV5-1 with TRBJ1-2, with D uncertain. V lost 5 bases and J 4 bases, leaving 18 bases between the germline ends. CDR1 is SGHRS, CDR2 YFSETQ, per germline. This CDR3 comprises 15 residues. This chain's CDR3 is CASSSHQTTVYGYTF. The CDR3 region has the DNA TGCGCCAGCAGTTCCCACCAGACAACGGTCTATGGCTACACCTTC.

The gene calls are TRBV25-1 and TRBJ2-7, with D hard to call. The V end was cut by 5 bases, the J end by 2 bases, with 10 bases between. The CDR3 runs to 13 residues. Looked up from germline, CDR1 is MGHDK and CDR2 is SYGVNS. For the CDR3, the DNA is TGTGCCAGCAGTCCTGGTGGGGCCTACGAGCAGTACTTC. It translates to CASSPGGAYEQYF.

The chain recombines TRBV7-2 with TRBJ1-1; no clear D gene. The germline V gene has CDR1 SGHTA and CDR2 FQGNSA. The CDR3 length is 13 residues. Trimming removed 4 bases at V and 1 base at J, with 7 bases between. CDR3 sequence: CASSSDWNTEAFF. The CDR3 DNA follows: TGTGCCAGCAGCTCGGACTGGAACACTGAAGCTTTCTTT.

The CDR3 DNA reads as TGTGCCAGCAGCTCCGCGGGGAGAGATACGCAGTATTTT. It yields the protein CASSSAGRDTQYF. This rearrangement joins TRBV7-2 to TRBJ2-3; D may be TRBD2 (6 bases). V was cut by 4 bases and J by 5 bases, with 10 bases left in between. This CDR3 comprises 13 residues. Germline V gene sequence: CDR1 SGHTA, CDR2 FQGNSA.

This clone has more than one count but fewer than ten. The V and J genes are TRBV19 and TRBJ1-4; TRBD1 might be the D (5 bases). There are 15 residues in the CDR3. Germline CDR1 LNHDA, CDR2 SQIVND (reference sequence). V was trimmed by 6 bases and J by 0 bases, leaving 11 bases between them. The CDR3 here is CASSWGIATNEKLFF. In nucleotides, the CDR3 is TGTGCCAGTAGCTGGGGGATTGCAACTAATGAAAAACTGTTTTTT.

This clone was counted a single time. The CDR3 DNA sequence: TGTGCCAGCAGTCAATTGGGACAGGGGATATACGAGCAGTACTTC. It encodes CASSQLGQGIYEQYF. The chain couples TRBV7-9 to TRBJ2-7, with 10 bases aligning to TRBD1. J lost 4 bases, V lost 6 bases, and 9 bases had no gene match. CDR1 SEHNR and CDR2 FQNEAQ come from the germline V gene (reference sequence). The CDR3 contains 15 residues.

The chain recombines TRBV27 with TRBJ1-5; no clear D. This CDR3 spans 13 amino acids. Germline V lookup: CDR1 MNHEY, CDR2 SMNVEV (reference sequence). Deletions cut 3 bases from V and 6 bases from J, with 9 bases between. CDR3 coding DNA: TGTGCCAGCAGTTTTTCCTTGATTCAGCCCCAGCATTTT. Amino acid sequence: CASSFSLIQPQHF.

This chain uses TRBV19 with TRBJ1-2; D not certain. CDR3 length: 15 residues. Germline V gene data show CDR1 as LNHDA and CDR2 as SQIVND (reference sequence). The germline V and J ends were trimmed by 1 base and 1 base, with 10 bases remaining between them. CDR3 loop: CASSIVFGDNYGYTF. For the CDR3, the DNA is TGTGCCAGTAGTATAGTTTTCGGGGATAACTATGGCTACACCTTC.

This clone appeared once. The rearrangement uses TRBV7-8 and TRBJ1-6, with 8 bases that match TRBD1. Germline V CDR1 and CDR2: SGHVS, FQNEAQ. V trimming: 2 bases; J trimming: 9 bases; junction bases outside the gene matches: 3. The CDR3 loop spans 14 amino acids. CDR3 sequence: CASSLNRGSSPLHF. As DNA, the CDR3 is TGTGCCAGCAGCTTAAACAGGGGGAGTTCACCCCTCCACTTT.

V is TRBV6-1 and J is TRBJ1-3; D is possibly TRBD1 (5 bases). CDR1 is MNHNS and CDR2 is SASEGT in the germline V gene. The CDR3 extends over 16 amino acids. Trimming cost V 4 bases and J 4 bases, with 17 bases left between them. As DNA, the CDR3 is TGTGCCAGCAGTGTCCCCGGGACGCAGGTCGGAAACACCATATATTTT. Amino acids: CASSVPGTQVGNTIYF.

The chain has TRBV2 and TRBJ2-7, with D perhaps being TRBD1 or TRBD2 (5 bases each). This CDR3 region has 14 residues. Germline lookup yields CDR1 SNHLY and CDR2 FYNNEI. V lost 4 bases and J 8 bases, leaving 18 bases between the germline ends. CDR3 sequence: CASSARDPVPKQYF. In nucleotides, the CDR3 is TGTGCCAGCAGTGCCCGGGACCCAGTACCCAAGCAGTACTTC.

The chain uses TRBV7-3 and TRBJ1-1; TRBD1 is a possible D gene (6 bases). V lost 5 bases to trimming and J lost 3 bases, with 10 bases between them. The germline V gene has CDR1 SGHTA and CDR2 FQGTGA. CDR3 length: 13 residues. The CDR3 bases are TGTGCCAGCAGCGCGCAGGGGTACACTGAAGCTTTCTTT. Residues: CASSAQGYTEAFF.

The chain joins TRBV7-8 to TRBJ1-2; D unclear. The germline V and J ends were trimmed by 0 bases and 8 bases, with 10 bases remaining between them. Germline V gene lookup returns CDR1 SGHVS and CDR2 FQNEAQ. CDR3 length: 13 amino acids. The CDR3 loop is CASSLAEGLGYTF. CDR3 sequence (DNA): TGTGCCAGCAGCTTAGCAGAAGGTTTAGGCTACACCTTC.

The chain combines TRBV5-1 with TRBJ2-7; TRBD2 matches 8 bases. The germline V gene encodes CDR1 SGHRS and CDR2 YFSETQ. The CDR3 length is 16 residues. V lost 3 bases and J lost 2; bases outside the gene matches: 10. CDR3 loop: CASSWLTSGGAYEQYF. As DNA, the CDR3 is TGCGCCAGCAGCTGGCTTACTAGCGGAGGAGCCTACGAGCAGTACTTC.

The chain employs TRBV5-1 and TRBJ2-5; the D gene could be TRBD1 or TRBD2 (5 bases each). The CDR3 totals 13 residues. The V end was cut by 5 bases, the J end by 1 base, with 9 bases between. Germline V gene sequence: CDR1 SGHRS, CDR2 YFSETQ. DNA for the CDR3: TGCGCCAGCAGTAGGGACGGCCAAGAGACCCAGTACTTC. Translated, it gives CASSRDGQETQYF.